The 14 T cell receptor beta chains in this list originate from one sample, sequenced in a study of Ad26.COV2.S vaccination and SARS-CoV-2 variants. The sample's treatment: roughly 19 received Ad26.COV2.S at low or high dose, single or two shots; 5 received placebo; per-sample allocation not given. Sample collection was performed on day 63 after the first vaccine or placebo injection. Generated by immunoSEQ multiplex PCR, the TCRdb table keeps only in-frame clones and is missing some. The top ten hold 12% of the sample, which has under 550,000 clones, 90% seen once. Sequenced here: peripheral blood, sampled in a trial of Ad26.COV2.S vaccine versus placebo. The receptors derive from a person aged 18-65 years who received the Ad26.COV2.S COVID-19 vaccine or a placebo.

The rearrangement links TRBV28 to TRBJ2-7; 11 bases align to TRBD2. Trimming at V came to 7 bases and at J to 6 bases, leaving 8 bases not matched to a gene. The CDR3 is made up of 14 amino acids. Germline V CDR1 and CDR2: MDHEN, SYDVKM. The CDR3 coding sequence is TGTGCCAGCACCGAACTAGCGGGAGTTTCCGAGCAGTACTTC. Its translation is CASTELAGVSEQYF.

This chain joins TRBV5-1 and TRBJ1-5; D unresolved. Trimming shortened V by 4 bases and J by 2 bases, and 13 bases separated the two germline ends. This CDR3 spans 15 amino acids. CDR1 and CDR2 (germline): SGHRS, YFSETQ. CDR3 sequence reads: CASSRDARGNQPQHF. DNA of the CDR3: TGCGCCAGCAGCCGGGATGCAAGGGGCAATCAGCCCCAGCATTTT.

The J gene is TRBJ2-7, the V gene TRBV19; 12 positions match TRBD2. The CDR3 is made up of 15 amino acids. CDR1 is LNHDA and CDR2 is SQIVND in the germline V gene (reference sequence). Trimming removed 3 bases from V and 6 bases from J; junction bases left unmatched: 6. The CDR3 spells CASSIDSSGRGEQYF. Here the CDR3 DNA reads TGTGCCAGTAGTATCGACTCTAGCGGGAGGGGCGAGCAGTACTTC.

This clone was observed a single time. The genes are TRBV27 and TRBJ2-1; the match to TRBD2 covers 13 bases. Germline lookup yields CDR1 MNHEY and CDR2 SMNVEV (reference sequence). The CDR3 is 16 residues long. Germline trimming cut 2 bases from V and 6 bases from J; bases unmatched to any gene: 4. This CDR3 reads CASSLLTSGRPNEQFF. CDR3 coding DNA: TGTGCCAGCAGTTTACTGACTAGCGGGAGGCCCAATGAGCAGTTCTTC.

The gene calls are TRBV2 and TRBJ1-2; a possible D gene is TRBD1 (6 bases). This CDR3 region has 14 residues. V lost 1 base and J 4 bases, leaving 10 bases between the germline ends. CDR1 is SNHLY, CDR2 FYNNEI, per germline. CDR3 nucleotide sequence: TGTGCCAGCAGTGAAGTCGGGGGGCCCTATGGCTACACCTTC. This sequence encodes CASSEVGGPYGYTF.

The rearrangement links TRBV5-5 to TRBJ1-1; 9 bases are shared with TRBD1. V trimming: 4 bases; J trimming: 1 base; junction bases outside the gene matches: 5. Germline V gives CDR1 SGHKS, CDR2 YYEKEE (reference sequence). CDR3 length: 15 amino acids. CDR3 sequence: CASSPTGGANTEAFF. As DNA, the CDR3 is TGTGCCAGCAGCCCGACAGGGGGGGCGAACACTGAAGCTTTCTTT.

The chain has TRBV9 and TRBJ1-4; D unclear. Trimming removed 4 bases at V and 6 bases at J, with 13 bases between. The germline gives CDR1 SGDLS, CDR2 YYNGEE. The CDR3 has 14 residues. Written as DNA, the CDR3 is TGTGCCAGCAGCCTCCAAGTGGCCGATGAAAAACTGTTTTTT. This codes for CASSLQVADEKLFF.

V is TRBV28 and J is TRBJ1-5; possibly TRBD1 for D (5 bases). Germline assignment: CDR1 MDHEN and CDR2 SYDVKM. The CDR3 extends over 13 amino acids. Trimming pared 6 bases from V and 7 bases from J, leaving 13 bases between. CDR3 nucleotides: TGTGCCAGCAGCCTACCCCGACAGCAGCCCCAGCATTTT. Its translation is CASSLPRQQPQHF. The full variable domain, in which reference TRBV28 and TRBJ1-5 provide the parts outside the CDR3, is DVKVTQSSRYLVKRTGEKVFLECVQDMDHENMFWYRQDPGLGLRLIYFSYDVKMKEKGDIPEGYSVSREKKERFSLILESASTNQTSMYLCASSLPRQQPQHFGDGTRLSIL.

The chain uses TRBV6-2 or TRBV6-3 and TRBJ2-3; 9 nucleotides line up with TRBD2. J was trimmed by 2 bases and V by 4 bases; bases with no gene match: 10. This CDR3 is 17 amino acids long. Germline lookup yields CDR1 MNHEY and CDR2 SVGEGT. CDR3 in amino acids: CASSSRTSELSTDTQYF. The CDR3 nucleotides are TGTGCCAGCAGTTCCCGGACTAGCGAGCTTTCCACAGATACGCAGTATTTT.

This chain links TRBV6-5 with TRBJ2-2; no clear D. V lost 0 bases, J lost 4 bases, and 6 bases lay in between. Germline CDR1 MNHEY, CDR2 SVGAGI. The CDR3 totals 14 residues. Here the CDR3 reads CASSYSTATGELFF. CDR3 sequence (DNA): TGTGCCAGCAGTTACTCGACTGCCACCGGGGAGCTGTTTTTT.

The CDR3 nucleotides are TGTGCCAGAAGCTTGTGCACCCCCTTTCGGACCGGGGAGCTGTTTTTT. Protein: CARSLCTPFRTGELFF. V usage is TRBV5-3 and J usage is TRBJ2-2, with no clear D. TRBV5-3 is noted as an ORF with a role that remains uncertain. Trimming left V 1 base short and J 5 bases short, with 15 bases between. The CDR3 contains 16 residues.

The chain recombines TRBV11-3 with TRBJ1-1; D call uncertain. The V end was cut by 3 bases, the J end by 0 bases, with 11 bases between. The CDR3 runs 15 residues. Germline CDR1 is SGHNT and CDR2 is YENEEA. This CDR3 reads CASSLGGGMNTEAFF. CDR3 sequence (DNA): TGTGCCAGCAGCTTGGGCGGAGGGATGAACACTGAAGCTTTCTTT.

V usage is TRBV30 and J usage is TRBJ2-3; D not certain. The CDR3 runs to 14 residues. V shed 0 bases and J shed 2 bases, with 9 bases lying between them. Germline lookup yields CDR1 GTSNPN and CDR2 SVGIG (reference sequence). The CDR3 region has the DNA TGTGCCTGGAGTGTGTCAGGAACCACAGATACGCAGTATTTT. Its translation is CAWSVSGTTDTQYF.

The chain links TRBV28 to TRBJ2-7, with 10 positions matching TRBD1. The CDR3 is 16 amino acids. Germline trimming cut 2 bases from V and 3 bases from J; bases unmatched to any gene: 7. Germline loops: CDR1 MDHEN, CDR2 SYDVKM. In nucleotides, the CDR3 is TGTGCCAGCAGTTTAGTCCCGGGACAGGGGTACTACGAGCAGTACTTC. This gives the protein CASSLVPGQGYYEQYF.